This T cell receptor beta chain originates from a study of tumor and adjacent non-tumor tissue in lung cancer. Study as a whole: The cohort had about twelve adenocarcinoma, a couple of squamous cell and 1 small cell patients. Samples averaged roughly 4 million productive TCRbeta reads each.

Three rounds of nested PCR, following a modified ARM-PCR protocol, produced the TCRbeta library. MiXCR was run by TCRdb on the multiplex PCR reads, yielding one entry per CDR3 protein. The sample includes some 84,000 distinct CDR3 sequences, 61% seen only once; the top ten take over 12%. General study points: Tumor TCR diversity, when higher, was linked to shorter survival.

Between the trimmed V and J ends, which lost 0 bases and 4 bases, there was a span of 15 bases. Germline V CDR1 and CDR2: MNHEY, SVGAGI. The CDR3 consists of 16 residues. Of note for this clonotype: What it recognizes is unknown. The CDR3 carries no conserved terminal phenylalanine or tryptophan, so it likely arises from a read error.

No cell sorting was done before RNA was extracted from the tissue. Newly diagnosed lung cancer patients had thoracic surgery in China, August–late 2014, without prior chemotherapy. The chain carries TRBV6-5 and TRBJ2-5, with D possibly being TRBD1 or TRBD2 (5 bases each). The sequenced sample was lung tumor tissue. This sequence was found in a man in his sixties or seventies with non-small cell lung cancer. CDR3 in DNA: TGTGCCAGCAGTTACTCGGGACGGATAATGGGAGAGACCCAGTACTAC. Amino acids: CASSYSGRIMGETQYY.